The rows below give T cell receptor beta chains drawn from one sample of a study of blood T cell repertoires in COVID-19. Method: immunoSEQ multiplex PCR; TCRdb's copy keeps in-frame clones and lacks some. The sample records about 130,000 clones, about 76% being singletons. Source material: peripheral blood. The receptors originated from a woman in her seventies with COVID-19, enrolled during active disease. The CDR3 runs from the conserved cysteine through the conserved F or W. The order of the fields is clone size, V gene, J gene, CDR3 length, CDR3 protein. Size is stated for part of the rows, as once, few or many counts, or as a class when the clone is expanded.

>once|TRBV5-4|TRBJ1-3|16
CASSREGTGGGNTIYF
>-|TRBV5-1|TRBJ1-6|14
CASSHGQGNSPLHF
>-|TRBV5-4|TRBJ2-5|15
CASSLDGTGQETQYF
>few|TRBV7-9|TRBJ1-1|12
CASSEDRGGAFF
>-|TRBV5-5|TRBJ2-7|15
CASSFTAVDSYEQYF
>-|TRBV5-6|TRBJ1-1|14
CASSLAGGNTEAFF
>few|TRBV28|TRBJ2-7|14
CASSLGTSGRKQYF
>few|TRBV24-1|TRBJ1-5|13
CATSAPGNQPQHF
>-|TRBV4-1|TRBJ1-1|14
CASSQIRQNTEAFF
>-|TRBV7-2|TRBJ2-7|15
CASSLAGGIAYEQYF